These 5 T cell receptor beta chains originate from one sample sequenced in a study of Graves' ophthalmopathy and Graves' hyperthyroidism (dated 2018 in TCRdb). The sample was run on an Illumina HiSeq 2000. For repertoire sequencing, TCR beta CDR3 regions were amplified from RNA transcripts. A first-round RT-PCR used HTBI primers with the Qiagen OneStep RT-PCR kit, followed by a second-round multiplex PCR, size selection and purification. TCRdb reran the public reads through fastp at Q25 and MiXCR, keeping productive beta chains. Every CDR3 protein is listed once, alongside the most common genes and DNA of its rows. For this sample there are over a million distinct CDR3 sequences; about two fifths appear just once. The leading ten clones occupy 8.5% to 14% of the sample. The sequencing input was peripheral blood or thyroid tissue (not recorded which). The receptors shown here come from an adult man with Graves' hyperthyroidism.

The CDR3 DNA reads TGTGCCAGCAGTTTACAAGCCCCCTGGGAGCTGTTTTTT. Its protein product is CASSLQAPWELFF. V usage is TRBV12-3 or TRBV12-4 and J usage is TRBJ2-2, with no clear D. This CDR3 comprises 13 residues. V was pared by 2 bases and J by 9 bases, with 10 bases between.

This clonotype appeared many times. This chain uses TRBV6-2 or TRBV6-3 with TRBJ1-5; D remains ambiguous. V lost 5 bases to trimming and J lost 7 bases, with 18 bases between them. Per the germline V gene, CDR1 is MNHEY and CDR2 is SVGEGT. The CDR3 loop spans 15 amino acids. The chain's CDR3 is CASSEGRRFLQPQHF. CDR3 sequence (DNA): TGTGCCAGCAGTGAAGGGAGAAGGTTTCTCCAGCCCCAGCATTTT.

This clonotype was observed a handful of times. The chain links TRBV4-1 to TRBJ1-5; D unclear. V lost 0 bases to trimming and J lost 3 bases, with 9 bases between them. Germline values: CDR1 MGHRA, CDR2 YSYEKL. This CDR3 spans 15 amino acids. CDR3 region: CASSQDGFVNQPQHF. The CDR3 bases are TGCGCCAGCAGCCAAGACGGTTTTGTCAATCAGCCCCAGCATTTT.

The V call is TRBV5-6, the J call TRBJ1-2, with D tentatively TRBD1 (6 bases). The CDR3 runs to 16 residues. V was clipped by 6 bases and J by 6 bases, with 24 bases between them. Germline V CDR1 and CDR2: SGHDT, YYEEEE. The CDR3 is CASNHKTHRVVDGYTF. The CDR3 region has the DNA TGTGCCAGCAACCACAAGACCCACAGGGTCGTCGATGGCTACACCTTC.

Remarks on this clonotype: Germline and junction disagree at one end, which may indicate a read error. This sequence joins TRBV10-3 and TRBJ2-5; D might be TRBD2 (6 bases). Germline CDR1 is ENHRY and CDR2 is SYGVKD. This CDR3 region has 15 residues. The CDR3 region is CASSEAWRASETQYF. As DNA, the CDR3 is TGTGCCAGCAGTGAAGCCTGGAGGGCCTCAGAGACCCAGTACTTC.